Below, one T cell receptor beta chain is given with its context. In this sample, this clone turned up once. Its antigen target is currently unknown. One base away there is no much larger clone; base qualities are not given. Trimming takes 1 base from V and 8 bases from J, and the germline ends sit 20 bases apart. The germline V gene provides CDR1 MGHRA and CDR2 YSYEKL. The cysteine opens and the phenylalanine closes a CDR3 of 16 amino acids. Only CDR3 DNA remains: 48 bases, in frame from the first base. The data derive from a study of blood T cell repertoires in COVID-19 (dated by TCRdb to about 2020). About the study as a whole: Samples covering the acute and convalescent phases of COVID-19 were provided by collaborators in the United States, Italy and Spain. The prospective study material was composed of cDNA or gDNA derived from T cells, B-cell-depleted T cells, or PBMCs. The dataset comprised deeply sampled blood TCRbeta repertoires from subjects exposed to, actively infected with, or recovered from COVID-19. The repertoires were released in a freely available public database intended as a resource for research on the immune response to SARS-CoV-2. The samples were drawn from the first 160 participants of the ongoing ImmuneRACE study and from roughly 1,300 subjects provided by 6 global collaborators. Nearly every sample came with metadata listing a de-identified subject ID, COVID-19 status, age in years and sex. Where available, HLA class I and class II types were obtained from metadata supplied by the sample provider rather than from assay-based typing.

A second Seattle source provided samples from volunteer blood donors who had recovered from COVID-19. The collaborating institutions used their own protocols to collect whole blood in K2EDTA tubes. For TCRbeta analysis, collaborators shipped samples as frozen whole blood, isolated PBMCs, or DNA extracted from either of those sample types. Overall study results and their limits: How much clinical and demographic metadata was included differed by source and by participant, and the metadata was provided uncurated.

TCRbeta CDR3 regions were amplified from genomic DNA by means of the immunoSEQ Assay, a bias-controlled multiplex PCR. The study's own analysis went as follows. Nucleated cell counts per sample were estimated from amplification of reference gene primers within the assay. To quantify the absolute abundance of each unique TCRbeta CDR3 rearrangement, sequence reads were collapsed and filtered. For each sample, productive Simpson clonality was calculated as the square root of Simpson's diversity index over productive rearrangements. TCRdb re-hosts the immuneACCESS table, in-frame sequences only. Its copies lack some clones; in the studies checked, an unresolved V gene accounts for under half of them, and the cause for the rest is not known. V, J and clone size are taken as reported in that table, and D and trimming were inferred from the DNA itself. Counted in this sample were about 260,000 clones; about nine tenths of them appeared once. The ten largest make up about 1.6% of the sample.

This receptor was obtained from a woman aged 40 to 50 who had recovered from COVID-19. Recombination joined TRBV4-1 with TRBJ1-2; TRBD1 might be the D gene, on 6 matching bases. The sequenced sample consisted of peripheral blood. The CDR3 amino acid sequence is: CASSQGSGRGKEGYTF. The bases read TGCGCCAGCAGCCAAGGGTCCGGCAGGGGAAAGGAAGGCTACACCTTC.